Shown below are 30 T cell receptor beta chains from a single sample sequenced in a study of blood T cell repertoires in COVID-19. The protocol was immunoSEQ multiplex PCR, while the TCRdb copy is restricted to in-frame clones and leaves out a portion. This sample has approximately 380,000 clones, with 90% to 95% found just once. Sequencing was carried out using PBMCs or T cells enriched from blood (not recorded which). The origin of the receptors is a woman in her thirties or forties who had been exposed to COVID-19.

This sequence joins TRBV6-2 or TRBV6-3 and TRBJ2-2; D is ambiguous. The CDR3 length is 12 residues. The germline V gene encodes CDR1 MNHEY and CDR2 SVGEGT. The V end lost 6 bases, the J end lost 7 bases, and 9 bases lay between the germline ends. CDR3 loop: CASSPEFGELFF. The CDR3, as DNA: TGTGCCAGCAGCCCCGAGTTCGGGGAGCTGTTTTTT.

This clone appeared a single time. The chain has TRBV29-1 and TRBJ1-1; D is uncertain. Germline CDR1 is SQVTM and CDR2 is ANQGSEA. The ends were cut back, 5 bases at V and 0 bases at J, with 10 bases in the middle. The CDR3 length is 13 residues. The DNA for the CDR3 is TGCAGCGTTAAGACAAACATGAACACTGAAGCTTTCTTT. Translated: CSVKTNMNTEAFF.

The chain joins TRBV9 to TRBJ2-2, with D possibly TRBD1 on 6 matching bases. V lost 6 bases to trimming and J lost 0 bases, with 9 bases between them. Germline-derived CDR1 and CDR2 are SGDLS and YYNGEE. The CDR3 is 14 amino acids. The CDR3 DNA reads TGTGCCAGCACGAAGGGGGCGAACACCGGGGAGCTGTTTTTT. Its protein is CASTKGANTGELFF.

J is TRBJ2-6 and V is TRBV30, with 9 bases that match TRBD1. V was pared by 3 bases and J by 3 bases, with 6 bases of the junction left unmatched. Germline assignment: CDR1 GTSNPN and CDR2 SVGIG (reference sequence). The CDR3 totals 16 residues. For the CDR3, the DNA is TGTGCCTGGAGAAGGGACAGGGTGCGTGGGGCCAACGTCCTGACTTTC. It is translated as CAWRRDRVRGANVLTF.

The chain links TRBV7-2 to TRBJ1-1; D is ambiguous. This CDR3 region has 11 residues. From germline, CDR1 is SGHTA and CDR2 FQGNSA. The V and J ends lost 3 bases and 8 bases respectively, with 7 bases between them. The CDR3 is CASSFLTEAFF. In nucleotides, the CDR3 is TGTGCCAGCAGCTTTTTAACAGAAGCTTTCTTT. Using reference TRBV7-2 and TRBJ1-1 for the parts outside the CDR3, the full variable domain is GAGVSQSPSNKVTEKGKDVELRCDPISGHTALYWYRQSLGQGLEFLIYFQGNSAPDKSGLPSDRFSAERTGGSVSTLTIQRTQQEDSAVYLCASSFLTEAFFGQGTRLTVV.

V usage is TRBV6-5 and J usage is TRBJ1-4, with a weak D call TRBD1 (5 bases). V lost 4 bases to trimming and J lost 3 bases, with 15 bases between them. From germline, CDR1 is MNHEY and CDR2 SVGAGI. The CDR3 spans 16 residues. CDR3 in amino acids: CASSSRGGAANEKLFF. DNA of the CDR3: TGTGCCAGCAGTTCCCGGGGCGGGGCGGCTAATGAAAAACTGTTTTTT.

In its sample, this clone was seen a few times. The chain links TRBV2 to TRBJ2-7, with TRBD2 identical over 8 bases. The V segment lost 5 bases and the J segment 12 bases; nucleotides outside the gene matches: 15. The CDR3 sequence is 14 residues long. CDR1 SNHLY and CDR2 FYNNEI come from the germline V gene. This CDR3 is CASSRDRQTSALYF. The CDR3 DNA sequence: TGTGCCAGCAGTCGTGACAGACAGACTAGCGCCTTGTACTTC.

The sample holds one count of this clone. The chain carries TRBV5-1 and TRBJ1-1; 9 nucleotides agree with TRBD1. Germline CDR1 is SGHRS and CDR2 is YFSETQ. This CDR3 comprises 15 residues. J was trimmed by 5 bases and V by 0 bases; bases with no gene match: 5. CDR3 residues: CASSLEGTGWTEAFF. Here the CDR3 DNA reads TGCGCCAGCAGCTTGGAGGGGACAGGGTGGACTGAAGCTTTCTTT. The full variable domain, rest sourced from reference TRBV5-1 and TRBJ1-1, is KAGVTQTPRYLIKTRGQQVTLSCSPISGHRSVSWYQQTPGQGLQFLFEYFSETQRNKGNFPGRFSGRQFSNSRSEMNVSTLELGDSALYLCASSLEGTGWTEAFFGQGTRLTVV.

The chain employs TRBV5-1 and TRBJ2-7; 8 bases fit TRBD1. Germline-derived CDR1 and CDR2 are SGHRS and YFSETQ. The CDR3 loop spans 16 amino acids. Trimming took 5 bases from V and 0 from J; bases not matched to a gene: 10. CDR3 loop: CASSRTPGGASYEQYF. In nucleotides, the CDR3 is TGCGCCAGCAGTCGAACGCCAGGGGGCGCCTCCTACGAGCAGTACTTC.

This rearrangement joins TRBV9 to TRBJ1-1; no clear D gene. The V gene lost 4 bases and the J gene lost 5 bases, with 15 bases spanning the gap. This CDR3 spans 14 amino acids. Germline-derived CDR1 and CDR2 are SGDLS and YYNGEE. In DNA, the CDR3 is TGTGCCAGCAGCCCCCGCGGGCCCGGGACTGAAGCTTTCTTT. Amino acids: CASSPRGPGTEAFF. Full variable domain (missing parts from reference TRBV9 and TRBJ1-1): DSGVTQTPKHLITATGQRVTLRCSPRSGDLSVYWYQQSLDQGLQFLIQYYNGEERAKGNILERFSAQQFPDLHSELNLSSLELGDSALYFCASSPRGPGTEAFFGQGTRLTVV.

The chain is built from TRBV14 and TRBJ2-5; 9 bases are a match to TRBD1. The CDR3 runs to 14 residues. Germline trimming cut 4 bases from V and 5 bases from J; bases unmatched to any gene: 5. Germline V gene data show CDR1 as SGHDN and CDR2 as FVKESK. CDR3 residues: CASSLDRGWETQYF. The CDR3 DNA is TGTGCCAGCAGCCTGGACAGGGGTTGGGAGACCCAGTACTTC.

This clone was observed once. The chain carries TRBV27 and TRBJ1-4; 7 bases fit TRBD1. Germline assignment: CDR1 MNHEY and CDR2 SMNVEV (reference sequence). This CDR3 spans 15 amino acids. V gave up 7 bases and J gave up 8 bases; unmatched junction bases: 13. CDR3 DNA sequence: TGTGCCAGCACCCAGGGGGGCAGCTGGGGGGAAAAACTGTTTTTT. Protein sequence: CASTQGGSWGEKLFF.

The chain carries TRBV30 and TRBJ1-5; D not certain. This CDR3 is built from 13 residues. Germline-derived CDR1 and CDR2 are GTSNPN and SVGIG (reference sequence). Trimming left V 4 bases short and J 4 bases short, with 11 bases between. The CDR3 here is CAWNDGQNQPQHF. The CDR3 DNA reads as TGTGCCTGGAATGATGGTCAGAATCAGCCCCAGCATTTT.

The rearrangement uses TRBV6-6 and TRBJ1-2; perhaps TRBD1 as D (5 bases). Germline assignment: CDR1 MNHNY and CDR2 SVGAGI (reference sequence). V lost 10 bases and J 8 bases, leaving 23 bases between the germline ends. This CDR3 is built from 14 residues. CDR3 DNA sequence: TGTGCCACAGATTTAGATGGACACACTATAGGCTACACCTTC. Translation: CATDLDGHTIGYTF.

This clone was recorded only once. The chain uses TRBV19 and TRBJ2-2; no clear D gene. The CDR3 consists of 13 residues. Trimming took 4 bases from V and 2 from J, leaving 5 bases between them. Per germline, CDR1 LNHDA and CDR2 SQIVND (reference sequence). CDR3 protein: CASSNGNTGELFF. DNA for the CDR3: TGTGCCAGTAGTAACGGTAACACCGGGGAGCTGTTTTTT.

J is TRBJ1-2 and V is TRBV5-4; perhaps TRBD1 as D (6 bases). The CDR3 length is 16 residues. V lost 4 bases, J lost 4 bases, and 20 bases lay in between. The germline V gene encodes CDR1 SGHNT and CDR2 YYREEE (reference sequence). CDR3 protein: CASSPLQGMGVYGYTF. CDR3 nucleotides: TGTGCCAGCAGCCCCCTACAGGGTATGGGGGTCTATGGCTACACCTTC.

This chain's CDR3 is CASTPGQGGADTQYF. In DNA, the CDR3 is TGTGCCAGCACCCCGGGACAGGGGGGGGCAGATACGCAGTATTTT. The chain joins TRBV2 to TRBJ2-3; 11 bases line up with TRBD1. J was trimmed by 4 bases and V by 7 bases; bases with no gene match: 7. The CDR3 contains 15 residues. CDR1 and CDR2 (germline): SNHLY, FYNNEI.

About this clone itself: Other DNA sequences from this sample encode an identical CDR3 as well. The chain recombines TRBV6-5 with TRBJ1-2; 9 bases align to TRBD1. This CDR3 is 15 amino acids long. Trimming cost V 5 bases and J 0 bases; bases outside gene matches: 4. Germline loops: CDR1 MNHEY, CDR2 SVGAGI. The CDR3 nucleotides are TGTGCCAGCAGTCAACAGGGGGCCTCTAACTATGGCTACACCTTC. Its translation: CASSQQGASNYGYTF.

This clone appeared a single time. This chain connects TRBV3-1 (or the pseudogene TRBV3-2) to TRBJ2-3; 13 positions match TRBD2. The CDR3 has 19 amino acids. V shed 0 bases and J 2 bases; nucleotides not matched to a gene: 8. The germline V gene has CDR1 LGHDT and CDR2 YNNKEL (reference sequence). The CDR3 region is CASSQDGKTSGGLTDTQYF. The CDR3 DNA is TGTGCCAGCAGCCAAGATGGGAAGACTAGCGGGGGGCTCACAGATACGCAGTATTTT.

The gene calls are TRBV14 and TRBJ2-5; possible D gene TRBD2, 5 bases. V lost 6 bases and J 1 base, leaving 15 bases between the germline ends. Germline assignment: CDR1 SGHDN and CDR2 FVKESK. This CDR3 has 15 amino acids. The CDR3 loop is CASRLGVRAQETQYF. For the CDR3, the DNA is TGTGCCAGCAGATTGGGTGTGAGGGCCCAAGAGACCCAGTACTTC.

The chain carries TRBV28 and TRBJ1-1; possibly TRBD1 for D (5 bases). The germline CDR1 and CDR2 sequences are MDHEN and SYDVKM. The CDR3 runs 15 residues. V was pared by 8 bases and J by 0 bases, with 16 bases between. CDR3 loop: CASLLGQGMNTEAFF. CDR3 DNA sequence: TGTGCCAGCCTTCTGGGGCAGGGAATGAACACTGAAGCTTTCTTT.

V is TRBV11-2 and J is TRBJ2-1, with D maybe TRBD2 (6 bases). Germline V gives CDR1 SGHAT, CDR2 FQNNGV. The CDR3 covers 15 residues. V lost 1 base and J 3 bases, leaving 10 bases between the germline ends. The CDR3 region has the DNA TGTGCCAGCAGCTTAGTGAGGGAGGTCTACAATGAGCAGTTCTTC. Encoded protein: CASSLVREVYNEQFF.

This sequence joins TRBV7-8 and TRBJ1-1, with D tentatively TRBD1 (6 bases). CDR3 length equals 18 residues. Germline V gene sequence: CDR1 SGHVS, CDR2 FQNEAQ. Trimming took 5 bases from V and 1 from J, leaving 23 bases between them. The CDR3 coding sequence is TGTGCCAGCAGCGCTCGGGTTGGTCACAGGGAAAAGAACACTGAAGCTTTCTTT. Protein sequence: CASSARVGHREKNTEAFF.

This chain uses TRBV9 with TRBJ2-6; TRBD1 matches 9 bases. The CDR3 spans 18 residues. Per the germline V gene, CDR1 is SGDLS and CDR2 is YYNGEE. Unmatched junction bases numbered 7, after V lost 3 bases and J lost 0 bases. CDR3 nucleotide sequence: TGTGCCAGCAGCGGAGGGGACAGGGATTCCTCTGGGGCCAACGTCCTGACTTTC. This gives the protein CASSGGDRDSSGANVLTF. Complete variable domain (other parts from reference TRBV9 and TRBJ2-6): DSGVTQTPKHLITATGQRVTLRCSPRSGDLSVYWYQQSLDQGLQFLIQYYNGEERAKGNILERFSAQQFPDLHSELNLSSLELGDSALYFCASSGGDRDSSGANVLTFGAGSRLTVL.

The chain uses TRBV10-1 and TRBJ2-3; a weak D match, TRBD1 (6 bases). Trimming cost V 4 bases and J 5 bases, with 16 bases left between them. Per germline, CDR1 WNHNN and CDR2 SYGVQD (reference sequence). The length of the CDR3 is 15 residues. The CDR3 sequence is CASSGKRKGQDTQYF. As DNA, the CDR3 is TGCGCCAGCAGTGGGAAGCGGAAGGGACAAGATACGCAGTATTTT.

This chain links TRBV18 with TRBJ1-4; 7 bases match TRBD1. The germline CDR1 and CDR2 sequences are KGHSH and LQKENI. This CDR3 is 15 amino acids long. The trim removed 2 bases at V and 3 bases at J, leaving 3 bases unmatched. CDR3 sequence (DNA): TGTGCCAGCTCACCAAGGACAGGATCTAATGAAAAACTGTTTTTT. Its protein product is CASSPRTGSNEKLFF.

The CDR3 loop is CASREGLADSYEQYF. In nucleotides, the CDR3 is TGTGCCAGCAGGGAAGGACTAGCGGACTCCTACGAGCAGTACTTC. The V and J genes are TRBV5-4 and TRBJ2-7, with TRBD2 identical over 10 bases. CDR1 SGHNT and CDR2 YYREEE come from the germline V gene (reference sequence). The CDR3 consists of 15 residues. The ends lost 5 bases at V and 0 bases at J; junction bases unmatched: 5.

V usage is TRBV27 and J usage is TRBJ2-7, with D unresolved. V gave up 0 bases and J gave up 3 bases, with 15 bases separating them. Germline V gene data show CDR1 as MNHEY and CDR2 as SMNVEV (reference sequence). CDR3 size: 16 residues. This CDR3 reads CASSLSVATEDYEQYF. CDR3 coding DNA: TGTGCCAGCAGTTTATCAGTAGCCACGGAAGACTACGAGCAGTACTTC.

V is TRBV19 and J is TRBJ2-7; the D gene is possibly TRBD2 (5 bases). Looked up from germline, CDR1 is LNHDA and CDR2 is SQIVND (reference sequence). V lost 7 bases to trimming and J lost 0 bases, with 13 bases between them. The CDR3 sequence is 14 residues long. CDR3 in amino acids: CASKVAGSSYEQYF. The CDR3 DNA is TGTGCCAGTAAGGTTGCGGGTAGCTCCTACGAGCAGTACTTC.

The V call is TRBV19, the J call TRBJ2-3; 7 bases are a match to TRBD1. The CDR3 length is 14 residues. Germline-derived CDR1 and CDR2 are LNHDA and SQIVND (reference sequence). The V segment lost 8 bases and the J segment 5 bases; nucleotides outside the gene matches: 10. The chain's CDR3 is CASGRQGLGDTQYF. DNA of the CDR3: TGTGCCAGTGGACGACAGGGTTTGGGAGATACGCAGTATTTT.